A single sample gave rise to the 20 T cell receptor beta chains below, sequenced in a study of blood T cell repertoires in COVID-19. TCRdb's copy holds only in-frame clones and misses some; the assay was immunoSEQ multiplex PCR. There are roughly 330,000 clones in the sample; over 75% occur only once, and roughly 5% lies in the top ten. Source material: PBMCs or T cells enriched from blood (not recorded which). Source of these receptors: a woman in her thirties who had recovered from COVID-19.

The V call is TRBV7-2, the J call TRBJ1-6; 7 bases map to TRBD1. Germline CDR1 and CDR2: SGHTA and FQGNSA. The CDR3 length is 15 residues. V was clipped by 5 bases and J by 8 bases; unmatched bases: 9. The CDR3 here is CASSVQGIAHSPLHF. Here the CDR3 DNA reads TGTGCCAGCAGCGTACAGGGGATAGCTCATTCACCCCTCCACTTT.

This clone appeared a single time. This rearrangement joins TRBV9 to TRBJ1-4, with 8 bases matching TRBD1. The germline gives CDR1 SGDLS, CDR2 YYNGEE. The CDR3 has 20 residues. V was pared by 0 bases and J by 0 bases, with 13 bases of the junction left unmatched. CDR3 sequence reads: CASSVVPGDRKSPTNEKLFF. CDR3 bases: TGTGCCAGCAGCGTAGTTCCCGGGGACAGGAAATCACCAACTAATGAAAAACTGTTTTTT.

The count of this clone is one. The genes are TRBV7-2 and TRBJ1-5, with 12 bases identical to TRBD1. CDR1 is SGHTA, CDR2 FQGNSA, per germline. CDR3 length: 17 residues. V lost 2 bases to trimming and J lost 7 bases; unmatched junction nucleotides: 9. Written as DNA, the CDR3 is TGTGCCAGCAGCTTAAGGGACAGGGGGCGCCTTTTCCAGCCCCAGCATTTT. Its protein is CASSLRDRGRLFQPQHF.

V and J are TRBV7-6 and TRBJ2-7, with D possibly being TRBD1 (6 bases). Trimming pared 4 bases from V and 5 bases from J, leaving 24 bases between. This CDR3 is 17 amino acids long. CDR1 and CDR2 from the germline V gene are SGHVS and FNYEAQ. The CDR3 DNA is TGTGCCAGCAGCTCGCTCGTCGACAGGAACCCGACCCACGAGCAGTACTTC. This encodes CASSSLVDRNPTHEQYF.

V and J are TRBV6-5 and TRBJ1-2; possible D gene TRBD1, 5 bases. Trimming pared 0 bases from V and 8 bases from J, leaving 16 bases between. The V gene's germline CDR1 is MNHEY and CDR2 SVGAGI. CDR3 length equals 15 residues. CDR3 loop: CASSYSSSGQKGYTF. The CDR3 nucleotides read TGTGCCAGCAGTTACTCGAGTTCAGGGCAAAAAGGCTACACCTTC.

The V gene is TRBV5-4, the J gene TRBJ2-1, with D possibly being TRBD1 (5 bases). V lost 0 bases and J lost 9, with 19 bases in between. CDR1 is SGHNT and CDR2 is YYREEE in the germline V gene (reference sequence). The CDR3 extends over 16 amino acids. The DNA for the CDR3 is TGTGCCAGCAGCTTGGCTGACAGACGCTTTATTGGTGAGCAGTTCTTC. Its protein product is CASSLADRRFIGEQFF.

As regards this clone: The junction differs from germline at one of its ends, possibly a read error. The chain joins TRBV7-2 to TRBJ2-2; D is ambiguous. Germline V gene lookup returns CDR1 SGHTA and CDR2 FQGNSA. There are 14 residues in the CDR3. Here the CDR3 DNA reads TGTGCCAGCAGTTTAGGCCCGGTTTTTGGGGAGCTGTTTTTT. Amino acids: CASSLGPVFGELFF.

V gene TRBV19 combines with J gene TRBJ2-2, with a weak D call TRBD1 (6 bases). This CDR3 region has 13 residues. Germline V CDR1 and CDR2: LNHDA, SQIVND (reference sequence). Trimming left V 4 bases short and J 4 bases short, with 7 bases between. The CDR3 region has the DNA TGTGCCAGTAGTACGACAGGCACCGGGGAGCTGTTTTTT. It codes for CASSTTGTGELFF.

The genes are TRBV5-1 and TRBJ1-1; D unresolved. CDR3 length equals 13 residues. Germline CDR1 is SGHRS and CDR2 is YFSETQ. V gave up 0 bases and J gave up 8 bases, with 11 bases separating them. The chain's CDR3 is CASSLAVSSEAFF. The CDR3, as DNA: TGCGCCAGCAGCTTGGCGGTCTCGTCCGAAGCTTTCTTT.

The V and J genes are TRBV5-1 and TRBJ1-4, with no clear D. Per germline, CDR1 SGHRS and CDR2 YFSETQ. The CDR3 extends over 16 amino acids. V was pared by 1 base and J by 0 bases, with 10 bases between. The CDR3 DNA follows: TGCGCCAGCAGCTTGTTCGGTATCGCAACTAATGAAAAACTGTTTTTT. Translating it yields CASSLFGIATNEKLFF.

The chain employs TRBV5-8 and TRBJ2-1; D is unclear. The CDR3 contains 14 residues. Trimming stripped 0 bases from V and 3 bases from J, with 7 bases between. Per germline, CDR1 SGHTS and CDR2 YDEGEE. The CDR3 bases are TGTGCCAGCAGCTTGGCCCCCGGCTACAATGAGCAGTTCTTC. Its translation: CASSLAPGYNEQFF.

This clone was seen once. J is TRBJ1-1 and V is TRBV10-3, with D possibly matching TRBD1 (6 bases). This CDR3 region has 14 residues. Germline V lookup: CDR1 ENHRY, CDR2 SYGVKD. Trimming cost V 7 bases and J 1 base, with 13 bases left between them. Here the CDR3 reads CAITPGDGNTEAFF. The CDR3 region has the DNA TGTGCCATCACCCCAGGGGATGGGAACACTGAAGCTTTCTTT.

J is TRBJ1-3 and V is TRBV4-3; D call uncertain. The CDR3 is 13 amino acids. CDR1 is LGHNA and CDR2 is YSLEER in the germline V gene. Trimming cost V 1 base and J 1 base, with 2 bases left between them. The DNA for the CDR3 is TGCGCCAGCAGCCAAGCGTCTGGAAACACCATATATTTT. Translated: CASSQASGNTIYF.

The chain joins TRBV5-1 to TRBJ1-2; TRBD1 matches 9 bases. Trimming at V came to 0 bases and at J to 4 bases, leaving 10 bases not matched to a gene. Germline V CDR1 and CDR2: SGHRS, YFSETQ. This CDR3 has 17 amino acids. Here the CDR3 DNA reads TGCGCCAGCAGCTTGGGCCCGATGGACAGGGGTGGCTATGGCTACACCTTC. Protein sequence: CASSLGPMDRGGYGYTF. Using reference TRBV5-1 and TRBJ1-2 for the parts outside the CDR3, the full variable domain is KAGVTQTPRYLIKTRGQQVTLSCSPISGHRSVSWYQQTPGQGLQFLFEYFSETQRNKGNFPGRFSGRQFSNSRSEMNVSTLELGDSALYLCASSLGPMDRGGYGYTFGSGTRLTVV.

Only one count was recorded for this clone. The chain links TRBV5-4 to TRBJ1-4; 10 bases are shared with TRBD1. Germline V gives CDR1 SGHNT, CDR2 YYREEE (reference sequence). V was clipped by 4 bases and J by 7 bases; unmatched bases: 7. This CDR3 has 15 amino acids. Here the CDR3 reads CASSPDRGRFEKLFF. The CDR3 nucleotides are TGTGCCAGCAGCCCTGACAGGGGGCGCTTTGAAAAACTGTTTTTT. Variable domain in full (rest from reference TRBV5-4 and TRBJ1-4): ETGVTQSPTHLIKTRGQQVTLRCSSQSGHNTVSWYQQALGQGPQFIFQYYREEENGRGNFPPRFSGLQFPNYSSELNVNALELDDSALYLCASSPDRGRFEKLFFGSGTQLSVL.

Remarks on this clone: This sample includes further DNA sequences coding for the same CDR3. The V call is TRBV14, the J call TRBJ1-2; D is perhaps TRBD1 (6 bases). Per the germline V gene, CDR1 is SGHDN and CDR2 is FVKESK. V was trimmed by 4 bases and J by 4 bases, leaving 7 bases between them. The CDR3 is 12 amino acids. The CDR3 loop is CASSPGVYGYTF. The CDR3 region has the DNA TGTGCCAGCAGCCCAGGGGTCTATGGCTACACCTTC.

The chain has TRBV7-2 and TRBJ2-2; 8 bases fit TRBD1. Germline V gene sequence: CDR1 SGHTA, CDR2 FQGNSA. This CDR3 is built from 14 residues. The J segment lost 2 bases and the V segment lost 6 bases, leaving 2 bases of the junction unmatched. CDR3 protein: CASSGQGNTGELFF. The CDR3 DNA reads as TGTGCCAGCAGTGGACAGGGAAACACCGGGGAGCTGTTTTTT.

This sequence joins TRBV12-5 and TRBJ1-1, with 7 bases aligning to TRBD1. V was clipped by 5 bases and J by 4 bases; unmatched bases: 10. Germline V lookup: CDR1 LGHNT, CDR2 FRNRAP. The length of the CDR3 is 15 residues. The DNA of the CDR3 is TGTGCTAGTGGTACTACAGGGGCGGCGGGCACTGAAGCTTTCTTT. It codes for CASGTTGAAGTEAFF.

This chain uses TRBV11-2 with TRBJ1-1; maybe TRBD1 (6 bases). Per the germline V gene, CDR1 is SGHAT and CDR2 is FQNNGV. The CDR3 has 15 residues. V was clipped by 1 base and J by 5 bases, with 14 bases between them. The CDR3 is CASSLGVGGRTEAFF. The CDR3 bases are TGTGCCAGCAGCTTAGGGGTAGGGGGACGAACTGAAGCTTTCTTT.

The chain is built from TRBV7-9 and TRBJ2-7; 7 bases fit TRBD1. Trimming at V came to 5 bases and at J to 6 bases, leaving 4 bases not matched to a gene. Per the germline V gene, CDR1 is SEHNR and CDR2 is FQNEAQ (reference sequence). The CDR3 totals 12 residues. The DNA for the CDR3 is TGTGCCAGCAGCATACAGGGGCCCGAGCAGTACTTC. Amino acids: CASSIQGPEQYF.